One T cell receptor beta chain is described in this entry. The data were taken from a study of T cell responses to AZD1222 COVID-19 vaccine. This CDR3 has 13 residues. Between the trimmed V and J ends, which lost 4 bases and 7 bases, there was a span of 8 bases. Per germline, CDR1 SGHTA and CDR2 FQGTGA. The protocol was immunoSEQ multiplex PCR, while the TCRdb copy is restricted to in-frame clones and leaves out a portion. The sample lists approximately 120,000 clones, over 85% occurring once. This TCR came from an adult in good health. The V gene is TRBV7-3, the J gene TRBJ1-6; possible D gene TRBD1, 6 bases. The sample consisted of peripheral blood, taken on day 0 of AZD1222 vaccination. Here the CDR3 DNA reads TGTGCCAGCAGCTCCGGACAGAATTCACCCCTCCACTTT. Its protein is CASSSGQNSPLHF.